This T cell receptor (beta chain) stems from a study of cytotoxic CD8 clonotypes in ibrutinib-treated CLL. Whole-study context: Median treatment time before response sampling was around twelve months, range 6 to 36. Study-level findings and limits: Clonality increased at ibrutinib response and stayed stable in sustained remission. At progression, however, it fell back toward baseline. Relative to age-matched healthy donors, clonality at baseline was higher, and it tracked circulating CD8+ T-cell counts.

Only in-frame clones appear in the TCRdb table, and some are missing; sequencing was by immunoSEQ multiplex PCR. This table holds around 200,000 clones, just over 70% found once. Only a few counts were recorded for this clone. Its antigen is not known. This clonotype was obtained from a human donor with chronic lymphocytic leukemia. The sequences come from PBMCs, collected after 12 months of ibrutinib treatment.

The CDR3, as DNA: TGTGCCTTCCTGGGACTAGCGGTTAATGGGAATGAGCAGTTCTTC. Its translation is CAFLGLAVNGNEQFF. The rearrangement uses TRBV30 and TRBJ2-1; 11 nucleotides line up with TRBD2. Trimming cost V 7 bases and J 7 bases; bases outside gene matches: 12. CDR3 size: 15 residues. Germline V gives CDR1 GTSNPN, CDR2 SVGIG (reference sequence).